This entry lists 3 T cell receptor beta chains sequenced from one sample in a study of T cells after yellow fever vaccination. TCRdb analysed the 5' RACE reads with MiXCR anew, one entry per CDR3 protein. Among 300,000 to 350,000 distinct CDR3 sequences listed, around 3.9% were seen once. This specimen was PBMCs, taken 5 days after the yellow fever booster vaccination. The receptors derive from a young man who received the YFV17D yellow fever vaccine.

This clonotype has just a few counts. The V call is TRBV7-9, the J call TRBJ2-1; D gene unclear. This CDR3 region has 14 residues. Trimming left V 1 base short and J 7 bases short, with 11 bases between. Germline V lookup: CDR1 SEHNR, CDR2 FQNEAQ (reference sequence). The CDR3 sequence is CASSLGVGKNEQFF. CDR3 DNA sequence: TGTGCCAGCAGCTTAGGTGTAGGGAAGAATGAGCAGTTCTTC. The full variable domain, its missing parts supplied by reference TRBV7-9 and TRBJ2-1, is DTGVSQNPRHKITKRGQNVTFRCDPISEHNRLYWYRQTLGQGPEFLTYFQNEAQLEKSRLLSDRFSAERPKGSFSTLEIQRTEQGDSAMYLCASSLGVGKNEQFFGPGTRLTVL.

DNA of the CDR3: TGTGCCAGCAGTTACTTGCACACCGGGGAGCTGTTTTTT. Encoded protein: CASSYLHTGELFF. This chain links TRBV6-5 with TRBJ2-2, with no clear D. V was cut by 1 base and J by 3 bases, with 3 bases left in between. This CDR3 region has 13 residues. Germline V lookup: CDR1 MNHEY, CDR2 SVGAGI.

This chain links TRBV28 with TRBJ1-2; TRBD1 agrees at 8 bases. CDR1 MDHEN and CDR2 SYDVKM come from the germline V gene. The CDR3 loop spans 15 amino acids. The V gene end was trimmed by 6 bases and the J gene end by 7 bases; junction bases not matched to a gene: 13. This CDR3 reads CASRRPDRDVAGYTF. CDR3 DNA: TGTGCCAGCAGGCGGCCGGACAGGGACGTTGCTGGCTACACCTTC.